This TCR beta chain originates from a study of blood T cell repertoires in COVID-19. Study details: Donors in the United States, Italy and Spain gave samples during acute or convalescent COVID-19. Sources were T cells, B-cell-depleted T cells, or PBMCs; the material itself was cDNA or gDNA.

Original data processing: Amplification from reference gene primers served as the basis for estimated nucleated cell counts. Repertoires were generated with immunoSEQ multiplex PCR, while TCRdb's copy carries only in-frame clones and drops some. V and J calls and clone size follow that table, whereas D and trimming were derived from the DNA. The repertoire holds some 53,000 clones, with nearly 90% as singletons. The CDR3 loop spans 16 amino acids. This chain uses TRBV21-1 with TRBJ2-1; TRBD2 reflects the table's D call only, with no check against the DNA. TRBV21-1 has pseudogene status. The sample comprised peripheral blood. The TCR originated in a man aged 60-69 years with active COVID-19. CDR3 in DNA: TGTGCCAGCAGCAAACCTAGCGGGAGCTCCTACAATGAGCAGTTCTTC. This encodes CASSKPSGSSYNEQFF.